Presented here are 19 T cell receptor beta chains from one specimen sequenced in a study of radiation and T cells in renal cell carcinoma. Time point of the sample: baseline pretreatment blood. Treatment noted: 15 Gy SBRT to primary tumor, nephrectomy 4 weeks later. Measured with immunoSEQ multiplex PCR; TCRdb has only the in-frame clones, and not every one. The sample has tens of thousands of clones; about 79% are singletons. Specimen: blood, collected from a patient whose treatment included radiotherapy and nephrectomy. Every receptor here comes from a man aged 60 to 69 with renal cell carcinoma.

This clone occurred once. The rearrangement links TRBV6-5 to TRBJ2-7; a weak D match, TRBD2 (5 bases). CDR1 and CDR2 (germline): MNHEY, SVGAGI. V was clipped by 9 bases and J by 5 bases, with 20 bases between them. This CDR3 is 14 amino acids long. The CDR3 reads CARPRGGLENEQYF. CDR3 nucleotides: TGTGCCAGACCCCGTGGAGGTCTTGAAAACGAGCAGTACTTC.

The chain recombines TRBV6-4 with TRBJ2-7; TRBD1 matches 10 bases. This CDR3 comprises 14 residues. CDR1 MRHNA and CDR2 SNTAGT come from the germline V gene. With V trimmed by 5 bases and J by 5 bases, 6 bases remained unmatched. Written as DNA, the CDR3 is TGTGCCAGCAGTCCGGGACAGGGGTCTAACGAGCAGTACTTC. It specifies CASSPGQGSNEQYF.

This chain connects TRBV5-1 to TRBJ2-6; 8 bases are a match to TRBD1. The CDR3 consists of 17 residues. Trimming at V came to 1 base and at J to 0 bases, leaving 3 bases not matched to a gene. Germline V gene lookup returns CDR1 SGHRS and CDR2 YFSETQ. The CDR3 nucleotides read TGCGCCAGCAGCTTGACGGGACAGGACTCTGGGGCCAACGTCCTGACTTTC. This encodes CASSLTGQDSGANVLTF.

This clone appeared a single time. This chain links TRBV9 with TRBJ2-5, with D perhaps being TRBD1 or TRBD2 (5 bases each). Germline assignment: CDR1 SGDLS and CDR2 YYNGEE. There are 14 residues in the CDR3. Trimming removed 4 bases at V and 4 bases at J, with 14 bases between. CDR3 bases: TGTGCCAGCAGCCCCCAACTAGGGACAGAGACCCAGTACTTC. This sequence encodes CASSPQLGTETQYF.

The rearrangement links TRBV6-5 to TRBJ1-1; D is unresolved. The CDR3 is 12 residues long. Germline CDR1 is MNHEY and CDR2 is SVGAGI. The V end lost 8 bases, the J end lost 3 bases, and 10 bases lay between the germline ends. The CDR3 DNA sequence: TGTGCCAGCGGGCAATGGGACACTGAAGCTTTCTTT. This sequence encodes CASGQWDTEAFF.

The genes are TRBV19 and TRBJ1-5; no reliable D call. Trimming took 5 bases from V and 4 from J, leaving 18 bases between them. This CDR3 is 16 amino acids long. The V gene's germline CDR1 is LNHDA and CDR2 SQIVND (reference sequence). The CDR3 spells CASSLFWPVKNQPQHF. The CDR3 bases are TGTGCCAGTAGTCTTTTCTGGCCAGTTAAGAATCAGCCCCAGCATTTT.

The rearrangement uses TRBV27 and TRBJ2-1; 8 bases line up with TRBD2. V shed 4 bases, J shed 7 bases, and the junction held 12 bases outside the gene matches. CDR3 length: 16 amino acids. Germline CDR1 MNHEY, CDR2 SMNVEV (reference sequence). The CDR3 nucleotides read TGTGCCAGCAGTTCCCCCGGGACTAGAGAGCTGAATGAGCAGTTCTTC. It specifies CASSSPGTRELNEQFF.

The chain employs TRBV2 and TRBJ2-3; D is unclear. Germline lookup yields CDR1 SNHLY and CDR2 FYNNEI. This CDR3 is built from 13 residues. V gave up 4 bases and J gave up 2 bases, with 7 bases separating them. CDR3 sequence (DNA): TGTGCCAGCAGTGGCTATTTCACAGATACGCAGTATTTT. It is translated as CASSGYFTDTQYF. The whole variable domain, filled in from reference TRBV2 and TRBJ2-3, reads EPEVTQTPSHQVTQMGQEVILRCVPISNHLYFYWYRQILGQKVEFLVSFYNNEISEKSEIFDDQFSVERPDGSNFTLKIRSTKLEDSAMYFCASSGYFTDTQYFGPGTRLTVL.

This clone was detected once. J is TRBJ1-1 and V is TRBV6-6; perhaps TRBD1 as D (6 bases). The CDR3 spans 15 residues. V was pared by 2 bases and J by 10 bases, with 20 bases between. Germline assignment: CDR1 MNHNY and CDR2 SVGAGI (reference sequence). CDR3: CASSYEPRGTKSAFF. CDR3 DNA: TGTGCCAGCAGTTACGAGCCGAGGGGGACTAAGTCAGCTTTCTTT.

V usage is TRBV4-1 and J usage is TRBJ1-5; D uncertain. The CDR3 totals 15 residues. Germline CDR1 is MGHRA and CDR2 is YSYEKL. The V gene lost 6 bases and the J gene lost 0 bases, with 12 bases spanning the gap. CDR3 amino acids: CASSRTDYSNQPQHF. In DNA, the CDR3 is TGCGCCAGCAGTCGGACGGACTATAGCAATCAGCCCCAGCATTTT.

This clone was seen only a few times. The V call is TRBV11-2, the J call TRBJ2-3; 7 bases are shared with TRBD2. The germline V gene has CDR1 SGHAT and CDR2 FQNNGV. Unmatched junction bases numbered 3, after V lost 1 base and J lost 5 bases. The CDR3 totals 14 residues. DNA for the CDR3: TGTGCCAGCAGCTTAGGTGGCGGGAGAGATACGCAGTATTTT. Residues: CASSLGGGRDTQYF.

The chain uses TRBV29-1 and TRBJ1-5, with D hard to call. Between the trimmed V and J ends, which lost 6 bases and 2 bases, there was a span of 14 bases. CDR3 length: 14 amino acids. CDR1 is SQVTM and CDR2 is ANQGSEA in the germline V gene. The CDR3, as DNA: TGCAGCGTACTTATAGCTGGTGGCAATCAGCCCCAGCATTTT. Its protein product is CSVLIAGGNQPQHF.

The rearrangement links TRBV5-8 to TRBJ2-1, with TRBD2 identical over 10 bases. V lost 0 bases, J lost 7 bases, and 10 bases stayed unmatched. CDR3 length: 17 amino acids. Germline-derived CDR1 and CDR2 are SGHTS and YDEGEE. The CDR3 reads CASSLARPGLARNEQFF. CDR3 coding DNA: TGTGCCAGCAGCTTGGCCCGCCCGGGACTAGCGAGAAATGAGCAGTTCTTC.

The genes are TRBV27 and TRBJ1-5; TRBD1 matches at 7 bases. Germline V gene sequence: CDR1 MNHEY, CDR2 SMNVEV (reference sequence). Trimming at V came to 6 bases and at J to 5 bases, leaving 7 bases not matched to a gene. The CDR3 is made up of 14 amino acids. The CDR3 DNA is TGTGCCAGCAGGAAGGGGGCACGGGATCAGCCCCAGCATTTT. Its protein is CASRKGARDQPQHF.

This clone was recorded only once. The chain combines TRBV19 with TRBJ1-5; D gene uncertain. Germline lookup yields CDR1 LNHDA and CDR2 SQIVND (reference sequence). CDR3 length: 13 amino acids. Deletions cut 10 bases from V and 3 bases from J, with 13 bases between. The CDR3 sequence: CATAGSLNQPQHF. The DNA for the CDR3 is TGTGCCACCGCCGGCAGCCTCAATCAGCCCCAGCATTTT.

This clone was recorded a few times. The CDR3 sequence is CASSFKETQYF. The CDR3 nucleotides read TGCGCCAGCAGCTTTAAAGAGACCCAGTACTTC. V gene TRBV5-1 combines with J gene TRBJ2-5; D is unresolved. Trimming stripped 2 bases from V and 3 bases from J, with 2 bases between. This CDR3 region has 11 residues. Germline values: CDR1 SGHRS, CDR2 YFSETQ.

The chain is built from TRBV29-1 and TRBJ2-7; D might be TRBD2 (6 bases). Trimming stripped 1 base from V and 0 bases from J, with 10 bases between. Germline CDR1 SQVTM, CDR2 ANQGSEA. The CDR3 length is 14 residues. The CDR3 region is CSVEVAGNSYEQYF. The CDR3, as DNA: TGCAGCGTTGAAGTGGCGGGGAACTCCTACGAGCAGTACTTC.

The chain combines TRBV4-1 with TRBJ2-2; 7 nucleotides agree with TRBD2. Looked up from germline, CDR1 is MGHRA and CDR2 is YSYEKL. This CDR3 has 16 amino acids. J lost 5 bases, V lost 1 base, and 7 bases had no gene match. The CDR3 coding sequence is TGCGCCAGCAGCCAAGCAGGCGGGAGTAATACCGGGGAGCTGTTTTTT. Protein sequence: CASSQAGGSNTGELFF.

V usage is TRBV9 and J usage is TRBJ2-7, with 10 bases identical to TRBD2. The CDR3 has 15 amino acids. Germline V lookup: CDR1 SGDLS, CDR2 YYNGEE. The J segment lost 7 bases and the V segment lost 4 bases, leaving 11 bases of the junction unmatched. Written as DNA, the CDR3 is TGTGCCAGCAGCCCCGAGGGACTAGCGACGGAAGAGCAGTACTTC. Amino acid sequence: CASSPEGLATEEQYF.